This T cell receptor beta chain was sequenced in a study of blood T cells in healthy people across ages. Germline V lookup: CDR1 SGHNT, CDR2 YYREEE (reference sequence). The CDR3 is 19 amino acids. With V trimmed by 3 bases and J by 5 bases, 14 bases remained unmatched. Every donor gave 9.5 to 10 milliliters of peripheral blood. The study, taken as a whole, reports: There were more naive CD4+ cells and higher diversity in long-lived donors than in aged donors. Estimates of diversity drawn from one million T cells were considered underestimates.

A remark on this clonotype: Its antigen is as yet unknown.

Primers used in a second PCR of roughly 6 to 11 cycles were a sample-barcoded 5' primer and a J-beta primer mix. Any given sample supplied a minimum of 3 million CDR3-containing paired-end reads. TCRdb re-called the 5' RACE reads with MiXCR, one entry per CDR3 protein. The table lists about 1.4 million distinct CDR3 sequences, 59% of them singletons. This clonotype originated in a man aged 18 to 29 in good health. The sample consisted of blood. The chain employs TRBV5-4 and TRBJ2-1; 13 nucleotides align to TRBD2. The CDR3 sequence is CASSSFGTSGMGDNNEQFF. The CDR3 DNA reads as TGTGCCAGCAGCTCCTTCGGGACTAGCGGGATGGGGGATAACAATGAGCAGTTCTTC.